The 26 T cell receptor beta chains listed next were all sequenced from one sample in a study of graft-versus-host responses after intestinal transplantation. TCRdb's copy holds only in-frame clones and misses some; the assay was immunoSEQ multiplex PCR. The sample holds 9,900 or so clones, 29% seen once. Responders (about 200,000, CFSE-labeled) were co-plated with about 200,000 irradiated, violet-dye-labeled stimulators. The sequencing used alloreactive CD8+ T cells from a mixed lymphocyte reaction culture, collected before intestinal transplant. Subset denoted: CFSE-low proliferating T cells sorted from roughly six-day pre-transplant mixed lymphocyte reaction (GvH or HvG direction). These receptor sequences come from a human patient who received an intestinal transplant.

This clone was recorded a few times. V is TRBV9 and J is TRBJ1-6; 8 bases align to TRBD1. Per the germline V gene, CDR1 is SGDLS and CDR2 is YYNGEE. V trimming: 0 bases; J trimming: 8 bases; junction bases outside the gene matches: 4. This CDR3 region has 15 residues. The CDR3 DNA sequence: TGTGCCAGCAGCGTAGGGGCAGGGGGCGATTCACCCCTCCACTTT. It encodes CASSVGAGGDSPLHF. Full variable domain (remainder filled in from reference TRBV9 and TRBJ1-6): DSGVTQTPKHLITATGQRVTLRCSPRSGDLSVYWYQQSLDQGLQFLIQYYNGEERAKGNILERFSAQQFPDLHSELNLSSLELGDSALYFCASSVGAGGDSPLHFGNGTRLTVT.

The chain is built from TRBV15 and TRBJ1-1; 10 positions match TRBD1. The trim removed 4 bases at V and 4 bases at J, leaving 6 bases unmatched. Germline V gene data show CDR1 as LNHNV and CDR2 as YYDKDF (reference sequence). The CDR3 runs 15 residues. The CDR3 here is CATSTRDRGGTEAFF. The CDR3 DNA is TGTGCCACCAGCACCCGGGACAGGGGAGGCACTGAAGCTTTCTTT.

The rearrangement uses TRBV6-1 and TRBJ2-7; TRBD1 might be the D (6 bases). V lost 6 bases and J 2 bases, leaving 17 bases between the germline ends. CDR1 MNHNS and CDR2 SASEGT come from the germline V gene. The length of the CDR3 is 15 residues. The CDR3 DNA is TGTGCCAGCAGCCACTTACAGGGAACCCCCTACGAGCAGTACTTC. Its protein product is CASSHLQGTPYEQYF.

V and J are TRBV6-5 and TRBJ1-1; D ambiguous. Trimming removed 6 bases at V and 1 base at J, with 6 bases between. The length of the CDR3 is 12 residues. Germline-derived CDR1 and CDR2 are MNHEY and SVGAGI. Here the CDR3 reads CASRAWNTEAFF. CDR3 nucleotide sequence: TGTGCCAGCAGGGCCTGGAACACTGAAGCTTTCTTT.

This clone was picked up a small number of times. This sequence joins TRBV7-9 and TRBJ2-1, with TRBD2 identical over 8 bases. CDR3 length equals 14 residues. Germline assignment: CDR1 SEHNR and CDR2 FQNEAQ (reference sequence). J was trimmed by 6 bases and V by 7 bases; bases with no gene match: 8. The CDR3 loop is CASMTSGGPNEQFF. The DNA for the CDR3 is TGTGCCAGCATGACCTCGGGGGGGCCCAATGAGCAGTTCTTC.

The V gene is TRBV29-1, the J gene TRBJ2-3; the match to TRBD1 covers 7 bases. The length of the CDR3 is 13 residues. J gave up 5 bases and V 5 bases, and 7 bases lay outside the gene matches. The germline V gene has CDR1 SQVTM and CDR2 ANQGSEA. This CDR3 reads CSVLGTAQDTQYF. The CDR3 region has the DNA TGCAGCGTTCTCGGGACAGCACAAGATACGCAGTATTTT.

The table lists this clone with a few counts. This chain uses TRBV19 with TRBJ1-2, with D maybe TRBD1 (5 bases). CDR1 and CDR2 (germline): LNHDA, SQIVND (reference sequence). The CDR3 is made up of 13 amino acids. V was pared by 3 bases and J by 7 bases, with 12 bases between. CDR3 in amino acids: CASSIGRVGGYTF. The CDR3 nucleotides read TGTGCCAGTAGTATCGGCAGGGTGGGTGGCTACACCTTC.

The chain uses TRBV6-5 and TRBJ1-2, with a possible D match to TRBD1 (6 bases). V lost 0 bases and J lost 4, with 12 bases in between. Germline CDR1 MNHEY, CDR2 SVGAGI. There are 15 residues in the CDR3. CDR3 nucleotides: TGTGCCAGCAGTTACTCCCCAGGGGAACCCTATGGCTACACCTTC. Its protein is CASSYSPGEPYGYTF.

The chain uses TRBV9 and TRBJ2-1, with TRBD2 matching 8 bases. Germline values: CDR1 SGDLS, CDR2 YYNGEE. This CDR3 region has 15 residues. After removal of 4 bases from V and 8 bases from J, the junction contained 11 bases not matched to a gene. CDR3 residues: CASSPGGVPADEQFF. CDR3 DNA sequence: TGTGCCAGCAGCCCGGGGGGGGTCCCGGCGGATGAGCAGTTCTTC.

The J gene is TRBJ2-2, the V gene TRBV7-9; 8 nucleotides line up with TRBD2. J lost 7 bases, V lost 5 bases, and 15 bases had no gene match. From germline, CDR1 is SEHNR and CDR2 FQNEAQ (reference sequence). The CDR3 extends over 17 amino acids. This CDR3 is CASSRGPGLVLRGELFF. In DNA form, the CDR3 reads TGTGCCAGCAGCCGAGGACCGGGACTAGTCTTGCGCGGGGAGCTGTTTTTT. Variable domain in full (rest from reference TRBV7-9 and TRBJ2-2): DTGVSQNPRHKITKRGQNVTFRCDPISEHNRLYWYRQTLGQGPEFLTYFQNEAQLEKSRLLSDRFSAERPKGSFSTLEIQRTEQGDSAMYLCASSRGPGLVLRGELFFGEGSRLTVL.

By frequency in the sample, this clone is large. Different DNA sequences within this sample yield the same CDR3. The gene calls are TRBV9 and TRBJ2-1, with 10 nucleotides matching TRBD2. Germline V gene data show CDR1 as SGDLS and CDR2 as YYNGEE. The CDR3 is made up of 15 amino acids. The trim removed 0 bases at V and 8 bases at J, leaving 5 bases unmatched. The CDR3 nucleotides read TGTGCCAGCAGCGTAGGGCTAGCGGGGGTGGATGAGCAGTTCTTC. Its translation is CASSVGLAGVDEQFF.

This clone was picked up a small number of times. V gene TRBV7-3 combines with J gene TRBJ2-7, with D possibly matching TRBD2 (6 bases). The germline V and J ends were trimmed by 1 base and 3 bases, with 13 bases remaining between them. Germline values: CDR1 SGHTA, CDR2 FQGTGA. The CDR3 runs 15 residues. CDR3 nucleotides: TGTGCCAGCAGCTTAAGCGGGACCGCCGACTACGAGCAGTACTTC. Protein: CASSLSGTADYEQYF.

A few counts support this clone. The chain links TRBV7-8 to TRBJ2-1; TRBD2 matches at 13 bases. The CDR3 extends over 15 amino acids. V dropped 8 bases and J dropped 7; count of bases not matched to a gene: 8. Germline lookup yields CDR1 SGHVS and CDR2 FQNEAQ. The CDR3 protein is CASRSGTSGVNEQFF. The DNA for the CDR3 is TGTGCCAGCCGCTCCGGGACTAGCGGGGTAAATGAGCAGTTCTTC.

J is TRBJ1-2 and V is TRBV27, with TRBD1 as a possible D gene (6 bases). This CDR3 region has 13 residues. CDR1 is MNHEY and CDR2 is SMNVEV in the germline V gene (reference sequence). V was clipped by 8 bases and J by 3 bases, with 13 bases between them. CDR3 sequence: CASGGAAHYGYTF. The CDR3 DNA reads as TGTGCCAGCGGGGGGGCAGCCCACTATGGCTACACCTTC.

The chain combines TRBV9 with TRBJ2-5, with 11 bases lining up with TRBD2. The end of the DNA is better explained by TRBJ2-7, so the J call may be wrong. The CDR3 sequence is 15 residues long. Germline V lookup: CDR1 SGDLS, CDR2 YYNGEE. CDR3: CASSVYSGGASEQYF. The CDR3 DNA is TGTGCCAGCAGCGTCTATAGCGGGGGGGCGTCCGAGCAGTACTTC.

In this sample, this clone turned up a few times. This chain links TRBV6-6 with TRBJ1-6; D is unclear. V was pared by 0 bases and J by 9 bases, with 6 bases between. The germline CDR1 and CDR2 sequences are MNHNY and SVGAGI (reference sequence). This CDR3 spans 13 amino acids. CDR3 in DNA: TGTGCCAGCAGTTACTCTGGCAGTTCACCCCTCCACTTT. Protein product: CASSYSGSSPLHF.

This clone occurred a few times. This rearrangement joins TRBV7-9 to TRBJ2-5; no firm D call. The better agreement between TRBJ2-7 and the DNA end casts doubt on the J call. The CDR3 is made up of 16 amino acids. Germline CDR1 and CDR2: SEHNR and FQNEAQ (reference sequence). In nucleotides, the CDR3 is TGTGCCAGCAGCTTACTGGGCCTACCAAACTCCTACGAGCAGTACTTC. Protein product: CASSLLGLPNSYEQYF.

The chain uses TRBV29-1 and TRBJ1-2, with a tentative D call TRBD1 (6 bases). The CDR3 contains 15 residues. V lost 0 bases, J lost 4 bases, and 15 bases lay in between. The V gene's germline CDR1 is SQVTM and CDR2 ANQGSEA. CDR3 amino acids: CSVEDPDRKGYGYTF. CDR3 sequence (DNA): TGCAGCGTTGAAGACCCTGACAGGAAAGGCTATGGCTACACCTTC.

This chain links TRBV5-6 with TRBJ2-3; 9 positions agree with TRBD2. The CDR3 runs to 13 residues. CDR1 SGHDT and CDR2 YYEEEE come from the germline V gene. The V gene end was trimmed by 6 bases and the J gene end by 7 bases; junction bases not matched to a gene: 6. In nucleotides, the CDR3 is TGTGCCAGCACCGCGGGGGGGTGGTATACGCAGTATTTT. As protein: CASTAGGWYTQYF.

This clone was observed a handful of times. The CDR3 loop is CASSQGRTYEQYF. The DNA of the CDR3 is TGTGCCAGTAGCCAAGGGCGGACTTACGAGCAGTACTTC. V usage is TRBV19 and J usage is TRBJ2-7; tentatively, D is TRBD2 (5 bases). V was cut by 6 bases and J by 4 bases, with 13 bases left in between. The CDR3 runs to 13 residues. Germline V gene data show CDR1 as LNHDA and CDR2 as SQIVND (reference sequence).

The DNA of the CDR3 is TGCGCCAGCAGCCCGACAGGCCAAACCTACGAGCAGTACTTC. Its protein is CASSPTGQTYEQYF. The chain uses TRBV4-1 and TRBJ2-7; the D gene is possibly TRBD1 (6 bases). This CDR3 has 14 residues. In germline, CDR1 is MGHRA, CDR2 YSYEKL. Trimming pared 4 bases from V and 2 bases from J, leaving 12 bases between.

DNA for the CDR3: TGTGCCAGCAGCTTAATTGGTCGGTTTCGGGACAGGTGGAATACGCAGTATTTT. It is translated as CASSLIGRFRDRWNTQYF. V and J are TRBV7-2 and TRBJ2-3; 8 bases agree with TRBD1. V lost 2 bases, J lost 7 bases, and 17 bases stayed unmatched. CDR3 size: 18 residues. The germline CDR1 and CDR2 sequences are SGHTA and FQGNSA.

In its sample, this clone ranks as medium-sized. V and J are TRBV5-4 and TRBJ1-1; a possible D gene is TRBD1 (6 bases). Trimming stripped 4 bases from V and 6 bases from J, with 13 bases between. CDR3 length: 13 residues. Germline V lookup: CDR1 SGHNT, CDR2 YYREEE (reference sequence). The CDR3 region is CASSLDRIAEAFF. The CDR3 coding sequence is TGTGCCAGCAGCCTGGACAGAATCGCTGAAGCTTTCTTT.

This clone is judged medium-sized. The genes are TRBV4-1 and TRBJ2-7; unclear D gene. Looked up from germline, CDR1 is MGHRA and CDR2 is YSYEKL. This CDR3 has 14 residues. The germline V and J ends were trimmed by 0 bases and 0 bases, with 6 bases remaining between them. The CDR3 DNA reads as TGCGCCAGCAGCCAAGAGGGCAGCTCCTACGAGCAGTACTTC. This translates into CASSQEGSSYEQYF.

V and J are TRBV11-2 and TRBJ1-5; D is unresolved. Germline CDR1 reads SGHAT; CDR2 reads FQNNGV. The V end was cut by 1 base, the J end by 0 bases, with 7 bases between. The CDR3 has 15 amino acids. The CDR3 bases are TGTGCCAGCAGCTTAGGCAGTTATAGCAATCAGCCCCAGCATTTT. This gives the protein CASSLGSYSNQPQHF.

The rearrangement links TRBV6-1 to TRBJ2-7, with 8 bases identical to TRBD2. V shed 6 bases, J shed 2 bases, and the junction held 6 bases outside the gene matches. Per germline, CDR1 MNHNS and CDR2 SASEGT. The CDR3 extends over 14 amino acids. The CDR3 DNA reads TGTGCCAGCAGGCCAGCGGGGGAACCCTACGAGCAGTACTTC. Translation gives CASRPAGEPYEQYF.